The 14 T cell receptor beta chains below all came from one sample that was sequenced in a study of regulatory T cells in long-lasting Graves disease. Construction of TCR beta libraries relied on iRepertoire HTBI primers and on Arm-PCR targeting CDR3 regions. TCRdb processed the multiplex PCR reads anew with MiXCR; each CDR3 protein has one entry. The sample records some 500,000 distinct CDR3 sequences, approximately 12% being singletons. Time point: newly diagnosed GD, antithyroid drugs for less than 3 months. The authors made the TCR library using RNA they extracted from PBMCs. The sample also formed part of further work on T cells in Graves' hyperthyroidism and ophthalmopathy.

Sequencing was performed on peripheral blood mononuclear cells (PBMCs), taken at new diagnosis, from a patient treated with antithyroid drugs. These receptor sequences come from a man aged 25-40 years with Graves disease.

There are many counts of this clonotype. The V gene is TRBV12-3 or TRBV12-4, the J gene TRBJ1-2; possible D gene TRBD1, 5 bases. This CDR3 region has 14 residues. V was shortened by 5 bases and J by 2 bases, with 12 bases between the two germline ends. The CDR3 DNA reads as TGTGCCAGCAGTAAGACAGCCCTAAACTATGGCTACACCTTC. Translation: CASSKTALNYGYTF.

The rearrangement joins TRBV30 to TRBJ1-5, with D unresolved. Germline V gene lookup returns CDR1 GTSNPN and CDR2 SVGIG (reference sequence). V lost 2 bases to trimming and J lost 4 bases, with 6 bases between them. CDR3 size: 12 residues. CDR3 sequence reads: CAWSFRNQPQHF. As DNA, the CDR3 is TGTGCCTGGAGTTTTCGTAATCAGCCCCAGCATTTT.

This clonotype was seen ten or more times. The gene calls are TRBV10-1 and TRBJ2-1; D possibly corresponds to TRBD2 (5 bases). The CDR3 sequence is 15 residues long. Germline-derived CDR1 and CDR2 are WNHNN and SYGVQD (reference sequence). Trimming left V 6 bases short and J 1 base short, with 13 bases between. The DNA for the CDR3 is TGCGCCAGCAGCGCGGATCCGGGGTCCTACAATGAGCAGTTCTTC. Translating gives CASSADPGSYNEQFF.

The chain links TRBV10-1 to TRBJ2-2, with D unresolved. The CDR3 consists of 12 residues. The V end lost 2 bases, the J end lost 6 bases, and 4 bases lay between the germline ends. CDR1 is WNHNN, CDR2 SYGVQD, per germline (reference sequence). The CDR3 protein is CASSEIAGELFF. The CDR3, as DNA: TGCGCCAGCAGTGAGATAGCCGGGGAGCTGTTTTTT.

This clonotype was seen ten or more times. The CDR3 here is CASSLLGGGSYEQYF. Here the CDR3 DNA reads TGCGCCAGCAGCTTATTGGGAGGGGGCAGCTACGAGCAGTACTTC. This chain links TRBV5-1 with TRBJ2-7; D tentatively fits TRBD1 or TRBD2 (7 bases each). Germline CDR1 and CDR2: SGHRS and YFSETQ. The CDR3 has 15 residues. V was trimmed by 2 bases and J by 3 bases, leaving 15 bases between them.

This clonotype has a count of ten or more. CDR3 nucleotides: TGTGCCAGCTCACCTCGTGGACAGGGATCGAACACTGAAGCTTTCTTT. It encodes CASSPRGQGSNTEAFF. The V and J genes are TRBV18 and TRBJ1-1, with 8 bases aligning to TRBD1. With V trimmed by 3 bases and J by 1 base, 7 bases remained unmatched. Germline V lookup: CDR1 KGHSH, CDR2 LQKENI. The CDR3 spans 16 residues.

This clonotype occurred a few times. The genes are TRBV6-1 and TRBJ1-6; D not certain. The CDR3 spans 13 residues. Trimming left V 9 bases short and J 7 bases short, with 13 bases between. Per germline, CDR1 MNHNS and CDR2 SASEGT. Written as DNA, the CDR3 is TGTGCCAGTAGCCGGGAGATAAATTCACCCCTCCACTTT. Its translation: CASSREINSPLHF.

This clonotype was counted ten times or more. This chain links TRBV5-1 with TRBJ1-1; D is undetermined. The V gene lost 1 base and the J gene lost 3 bases, with 16 bases spanning the gap. This CDR3 comprises 16 residues. Germline V gene data show CDR1 as SGHRS and CDR2 as YFSETQ. CDR3 protein: CASSLSSVVRDTEAFF. Written as DNA, the CDR3 is TGCGCCAGCAGCTTGTCTTCCGTGGTAAGGGACACTGAAGCTTTCTTT.

In this sample, this clonotype turned up many times. V gene TRBV28 combines with J gene TRBJ1-2; D is ambiguous. The V end was cut by 3 bases, the J end by 1 base, with 6 bases between. The CDR3 has 13 amino acids. CDR1 and CDR2 (germline): MDHEN, SYDVKM. CDR3 sequence (DNA): TGTGCCAGCAGTTTGGAGGTTAACTATGGCTACACCTTC. Translating gives CASSLEVNYGYTF.

This chain connects TRBV5-1 to TRBJ1-4; D not certain. CDR3 length equals 16 residues. Between the trimmed V and J ends, which lost 0 bases and 4 bases, there was a span of 13 bases. Looked up from germline, CDR1 is SGHRS and CDR2 is YFSETQ. CDR3: CASSLDRPESNEKLFF. The DNA of the CDR3 is TGCGCCAGCAGCTTGGACAGACCAGAGAGTAATGAAAAACTGTTTTTT.

Note on this clonotype: Since the CDR3 does not end with the conserved phenylalanine or tryptophan, this likely comes from a read error. The J gene is TRBJ1-2, the V gene TRBV10-3; 7 bases align to TRBD1. Trimming cost V 9 bases and J 1 base; bases outside gene matches: 11. The V gene's germline CDR1 is ENHRY and CDR2 SYGVKD. CDR3 length: 15 amino acids. CDR3: CAIFLDRDHNYGYTY. DNA of the CDR3: TGTGCCATTTTCCTCGACAGGGACCATAACTATGGCTACACCTAC.

This clonotype was counted ten times or more. The chain joins TRBV2 to TRBJ2-1; 7 nucleotides match TRBD1. This CDR3 has 13 residues. V trimming: 7 bases; J trimming: 8 bases; junction bases outside the gene matches: 8. The germline gives CDR1 SNHLY, CDR2 FYNNEI. CDR3 coding DNA: TGTGCCAGCACCGATGACAGGGCCTATGAGCAGTTCTTC. This codes for CASTDDRAYEQFF.

This clonotype was observed many times. The V call is TRBV14, the J call TRBJ2-1; D is possibly TRBD1 (6 bases). Germline values: CDR1 SGHDN, CDR2 FVKESK. CDR3 length: 12 residues. Trimming shortened V by 8 bases and J by 9 bases, and 14 bases separated the two germline ends. This chain's CDR3 is CASQGQGSEQFF. The DNA for the CDR3 is TGTGCCAGCCAGGGACAAGGGAGTGAGCAGTTCTTC.

The sample holds many counts of this clonotype. V gene TRBV20-1 combines with J gene TRBJ2-1; 11 bases are a match to TRBD2. Unmatched junction bases numbered 7, after V lost 2 bases and J lost 10 bases. Germline loops: CDR1 DFQATT, CDR2 SNEGSKA (reference sequence). The CDR3 is 14 residues long. In nucleotides, the CDR3 is TGCAGTGCTAGAAGGCTAGCGGGAGGCGAAGAGCAGTTCTTC. Its protein product is CSARRLAGGEEQFF.